Listed below are T cell receptor beta chains from one sample, sequenced in a study of prognosis after radiotherapy for stage I lung cancer. TCRdb re-derived calls from the multiplex PCR reads in MiXCR, one entry per CDR3 protein. The table lists 15,000 to 20,000 distinct CDR3 sequences, around two fifths of them singletons, with about 43% in the top ten. The sequencing here drew on PBMCs, taken before or after stereotactic body radiation therapy (not recorded which). All receptors derive from a donor over 45 with non-small cell lung cancer. The conserved cysteine and the conserved F or W are not part of the CDR3 here.

v_call: TRBV28; cdr3_length: 14; j_call: TRBJ2-3; cdr3_aa: ASSLDRVELTDTQY
v_call: TRBV19; cdr3_length: 12; j_call: TRBJ2-7; cdr3_aa: ASSPQISSYEQY
v_call: TRBV28; cdr3_length: 10; j_call: TRBJ1-2; cdr3_aa: ASSLRGGGYT
v_call: TRBV6-1; cdr3_length: 14; j_call: TRBJ2-7; cdr3_aa: ASSEEVGSGSYEQY
v_call: TRBV27; cdr3_length: 11; j_call: TRBJ1-5; cdr3_aa: ASSFSREQPQH
v_call: TRBV6-5; cdr3_length: 12; j_call: TRBJ1-1; cdr3_aa: ASSYDSFGPEAF
v_call: TRBV7-9; cdr3_length: 12; j_call: TRBJ2-2; cdr3_aa: AIGLTGGTGELF
v_call: TRBV19; cdr3_length: 12; j_call: TRBJ2-7; cdr3_aa: SSSWKGGIYDQY
v_call: TRBV5-1; cdr3_length: 12; j_call: TRBJ1-2; cdr3_aa: ASTPILANYGYT
v_call: TRBV6-2/TRBV6-3; cdr3_length: 12; j_call: TRBJ2-7; cdr3_aa: ASIDFGITYEQY
v_call: TRBV3-1; cdr3_length: 11; j_call: TRBJ2-7; cdr3_aa: ASSPTPFNEQY
v_call: TRBV24-1; cdr3_length: 14; j_call: TRBJ2-1; cdr3_aa: ATSDPTSWRAAEQF
v_call: TRBV10-3; cdr3_length: 11; j_call: TRBJ2-1; cdr3_aa: AIRLLQGSEQF
v_call: TRBV6-2/TRBV6-3; cdr3_length: 10; j_call: TRBJ1-1; cdr3_aa: ASGWWAAEAF
v_call: TRBV9; cdr3_length: 13; j_call: TRBJ2-1; cdr3_aa: ASSRGGTTDNEQF
v_call: TRBV27; cdr3_length: 12; j_call: TRBJ1-4; cdr3_aa: ASSLRQLNEKLF
v_call: TRBV6-1; cdr3_length: 14; j_call: TRBJ2-3; cdr3_aa: ASTGRQRSSTDTQY
v_call: TRBV12-3/TRBV12-4; cdr3_length: 11; j_call: TRBJ1-1; cdr3_aa: ASSNRANTEAF
v_call: TRBV15; cdr3_length: 12; j_call: TRBJ2-3; cdr3_aa: ATIRDLGVDTQY
v_call: TRBV20-1; cdr3_length: 15; j_call: TRBJ2-5; cdr3_aa: SARDSSRGGVGQTQY
v_call: TRBV28; cdr3_length: 16; j_call: TRBJ2-2; cdr3_aa: ASISVFPRTDYTGELF
v_call: TRBV18; cdr3_length: 13; j_call: TRBJ2-3; cdr3_aa: ASSPGTGSTDTQY
v_call: TRBV6-1; cdr3_length: 11; j_call: TRBJ1-1; cdr3_aa: ASSEVQQGRAF
v_call: TRBV7-2; cdr3_length: 14; j_call: TRBJ2-7; cdr3_aa: ASSLRLAGNSYEQY
v_call: TRBV7-8; cdr3_length: 13; j_call: TRBJ2-1; cdr3_aa: ASSRRGLADNEQF
v_call: TRBV20-1; cdr3_length: 16; j_call: TRBJ1-6; cdr3_aa: SASITGGAFAANSPLH
v_call: TRBV5-1; cdr3_length: 12; j_call: TRBJ2-2; cdr3_aa: ASSSGLGGGELF
v_call: TRBV12-3/TRBV12-4; cdr3_length: 15; j_call: TRBJ1-1; cdr3_aa: AGSRSRPGTGVTEAF
v_call: TRBV6-1; cdr3_length: 17; j_call: TRBJ1-1; cdr3_aa: ASSEWRAGTVALGSEAF
v_call: TRBV20-1; cdr3_length: 12; j_call: TRBJ1-3; cdr3_aa: SARDQNSGNTIY
v_call: TRBV7-8; cdr3_length: 15; j_call: TRBJ2-1; cdr3_aa: ASSLAGQGRIYNEQF
v_call: TRBV28; cdr3_length: 14; j_call: TRBJ1-5; cdr3_aa: ASSLFLQTKNQPQH
v_call: TRBV7-2; cdr3_length: 12; j_call: TRBJ2-7; cdr3_aa: ASSPDRNVYEQY
v_call: TRBV10-2; cdr3_length: 12; j_call: TRBJ2-7; cdr3_aa: ATRGDTGTYEQY
v_call: TRBV20-1; cdr3_length: 12; j_call: TRBJ1-1; cdr3_aa: SPGQGARNTEAF
v_call: TRBV20-1; cdr3_length: 14; j_call: TRBJ2-1; cdr3_aa: SARDALAGGVNEQF
v_call: TRBV7-2; cdr3_length: 11; j_call: TRBJ2-5; cdr3_aa: ASSLYGQATQY
v_call: TRBV19; cdr3_length: 13; j_call: TRBJ2-7; cdr3_aa: ASSIYGTLLYEQY
v_call: TRBV6-2/TRBV6-3; cdr3_length: 12; j_call: TRBJ1-3; cdr3_aa: ASSYRGSGNTIY
v_call: TRBV12-3/TRBV12-4; cdr3_length: 13; j_call: TRBJ2-3; cdr3_aa: ASRRTSGFTDTQY
v_call: TRBV5-1; cdr3_length: 13; j_call: TRBJ1-4; cdr3_aa: ASSWTGGSTEKLF
v_call: TRBV6-2/TRBV6-3; cdr3_length: 13; j_call: TRBJ1-4; cdr3_aa: ASSEGGQGGGKLF
v_call: TRBV18; cdr3_length: 11; j_call: TRBJ2-1; cdr3_aa: ASSPGGAIEQF
v_call: TRBV11-2; cdr3_length: 12; j_call: TRBJ1-4; cdr3_aa: ASSRSDWNEKLF
v_call: TRBV20-1; cdr3_length: 14; j_call: TRBJ2-7; cdr3_aa: SARSFGTGVIYEQY
v_call: TRBV3-1; cdr3_length: 11; j_call: TRBJ1-6; cdr3_aa: ASSHQGNSPLH
v_call: TRBV20-1; cdr3_length: 15; j_call: TRBJ1-1; cdr3_aa: SARPPDRGLWNTEAF
v_call: TRBV2; cdr3_length: 12; j_call: TRBJ2-3; cdr3_aa: ASTLTSKKDTQY
v_call: TRBV25-1; cdr3_length: 12; j_call: TRBJ2-2; cdr3_aa: AGSDRQGSGELF
v_call: TRBV12-3/TRBV12-4; cdr3_length: 13; j_call: TRBJ2-3; cdr3_aa: ASSLEWRGTDTQY
v_call: TRBV12-3/TRBV12-4; cdr3_length: 11; j_call: TRBJ1-1; cdr3_aa: ASGDRGRTEAF
v_call: TRBV18; cdr3_length: 11; j_call: TRBJ2-1; cdr3_aa: ASSRVAGDEQF
v_call: TRBV6-1; cdr3_length: 10; j_call: TRBJ2-7; cdr3_aa: ASSPQGIEQY
v_call: TRBV20-1; cdr3_length: 12; j_call: TRBJ2-7; cdr3_aa: SALISGTLHEQY
v_call: TRBV20-1; cdr3_length: 14; j_call: TRBJ1-2; cdr3_aa: SARFTFREGDYGYT
v_call: TRBV30; cdr3_length: 12; j_call: TRBJ1-2; cdr3_aa: AWAGQGDDYGYT
v_call: TRBV11-2; cdr3_length: 11; j_call: TRBJ1-3; cdr3_aa: ASSLNSGNTIY
v_call: TRBV15; cdr3_length: 14; j_call: TRBJ2-5; cdr3_aa: ATWNPGLAGGETQY